This T cell receptor beta chain comes out of a study of patients and donors after allogeneic stem cell transplantation. The sample holds a few counts of this clonotype. Trimming cost V 1 base and J 4 bases, with 11 bases left between them. The germline V gene has CDR1 SGHVS and CDR2 FQNEAQ. The CDR3 totals 16 residues. TCRdb reprocessed the RT-PCR reads via MiXCR and lists one record per CDR3 protein. The sample lists about a million distinct CDR3 sequences; roughly 18% were seen once. V is TRBV7-8 and J is TRBJ2-6; D is possibly TRBD1 (6 bases). This sequence originates from a human donor who was either an allogeneic HSCT recipient or a stem cell or donor lymphocyte infusion donor (not recorded which). It is not recorded whose cells these are; they may come from a transplant donor. Sequenced: blood, either unsorted or a sorted T cell fraction (not recorded which). The CDR3 DNA follows: TGTGCCAGCAGCTTAGGTGGGACAAAGGGGGCCAACGTCCTGACTTTC. The encoded protein is CASSLGGTKGANVLTF. The entire variable domain, with the rest obtained from reference TRBV7-8 and TRBJ2-6, is as follows: GAGVSQSPRYKVAKRGQDVALRCDPISGHVSLFWYQQALGQGPEFLTYFQNEAQLDKSGLPSDRFFAERPEGSVSTLKIQRTQQEDSAVYLCASSLGGTKGANVLTFGAGSRLTVL.